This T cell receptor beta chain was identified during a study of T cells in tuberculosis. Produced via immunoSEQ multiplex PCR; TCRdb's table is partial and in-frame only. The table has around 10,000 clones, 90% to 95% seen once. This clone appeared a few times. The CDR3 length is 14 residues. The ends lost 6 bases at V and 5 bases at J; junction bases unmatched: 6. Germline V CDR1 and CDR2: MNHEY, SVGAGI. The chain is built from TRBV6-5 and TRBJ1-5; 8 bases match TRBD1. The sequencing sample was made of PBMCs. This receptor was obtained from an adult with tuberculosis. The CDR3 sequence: CASRPLQGDQPQHF. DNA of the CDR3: TGTGCCAGCAGACCTTTACAGGGGGATCAGCCCCAGCATTTT.